The sequence of this T cell receptor (beta chain) was determined in a study of blood T cell repertoires in COVID-19. Study background: PBMCs, B-cell-depleted T cells, or T cells provided the cDNA or gDNA that made up the material.

The CDR3 is 16 amino acids. Trimming shortened V by 2 bases and J by 7 bases, and 14 bases separated the two germline ends. Germline V gene sequence: CDR1 KGHDR, CDR2 SFDVKD. Measured with immunoSEQ multiplex PCR; TCRdb has only the in-frame clones, and not every one. Of about 77,000 clones in the sample, more than 90% were seen once. In this sample, this clone turned up once. The sample comprised peripheral blood. The chain carries TRBV24-1 and TRBJ1-6; D is perhaps TRBD1 (6 bases). This receptor was taken from a woman of 80 years or more with active or convalescent COVID-19. CDR3 sequence reads: CATSDSKLGGNSPLHF. The CDR3 coding sequence is TGTGCCACCAGTGATTCAAAGTTAGGGGGAAATTCACCCCTCCACTTT.